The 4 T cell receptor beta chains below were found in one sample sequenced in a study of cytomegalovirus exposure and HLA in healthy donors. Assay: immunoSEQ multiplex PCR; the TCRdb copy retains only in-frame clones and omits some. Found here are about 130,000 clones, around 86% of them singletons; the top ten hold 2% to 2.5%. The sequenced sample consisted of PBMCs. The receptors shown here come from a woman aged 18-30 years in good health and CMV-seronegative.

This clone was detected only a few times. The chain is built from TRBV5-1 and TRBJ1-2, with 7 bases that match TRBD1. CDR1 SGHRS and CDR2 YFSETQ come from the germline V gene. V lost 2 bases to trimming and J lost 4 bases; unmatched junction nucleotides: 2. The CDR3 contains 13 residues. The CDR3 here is CASSFNRGYGYTF. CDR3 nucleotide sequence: TGCGCCAGCAGCTTTAACAGGGGCTATGGCTACACCTTC.

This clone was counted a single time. The CDR3 DNA follows: TGTGCCAGCAGCCAAGTGGGATGGTCTAGCGACACAGATACGCAGTATTTT. As protein: CASSQVGWSSDTDTQYF. The chain employs TRBV4-2 and TRBJ2-3; D may be TRBD2 (6 bases). CDR3 length: 17 amino acids. Trimming stripped 1 base from V and 2 bases from J, with 16 bases between. From germline, CDR1 is LGHNA and CDR2 YNFKEQ.

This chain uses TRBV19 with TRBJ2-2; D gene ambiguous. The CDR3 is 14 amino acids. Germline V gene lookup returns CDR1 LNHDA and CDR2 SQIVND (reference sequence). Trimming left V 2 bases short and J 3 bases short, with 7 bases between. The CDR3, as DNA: TGTGCCAGTAGTATAAACAGTTACACCGGGGAGCTGTTTTTT. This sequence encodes CASSINSYTGELFF.

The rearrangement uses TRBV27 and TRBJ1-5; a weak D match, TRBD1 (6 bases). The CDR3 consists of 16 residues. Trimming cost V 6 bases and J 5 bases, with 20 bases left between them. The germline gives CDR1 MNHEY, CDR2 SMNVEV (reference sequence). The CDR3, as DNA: TGTGCCAGCAGGAGCCGAGCCGGGACACCTTATCAGCCCCAGCATTTT. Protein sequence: CASRSRAGTPYQPQHF.